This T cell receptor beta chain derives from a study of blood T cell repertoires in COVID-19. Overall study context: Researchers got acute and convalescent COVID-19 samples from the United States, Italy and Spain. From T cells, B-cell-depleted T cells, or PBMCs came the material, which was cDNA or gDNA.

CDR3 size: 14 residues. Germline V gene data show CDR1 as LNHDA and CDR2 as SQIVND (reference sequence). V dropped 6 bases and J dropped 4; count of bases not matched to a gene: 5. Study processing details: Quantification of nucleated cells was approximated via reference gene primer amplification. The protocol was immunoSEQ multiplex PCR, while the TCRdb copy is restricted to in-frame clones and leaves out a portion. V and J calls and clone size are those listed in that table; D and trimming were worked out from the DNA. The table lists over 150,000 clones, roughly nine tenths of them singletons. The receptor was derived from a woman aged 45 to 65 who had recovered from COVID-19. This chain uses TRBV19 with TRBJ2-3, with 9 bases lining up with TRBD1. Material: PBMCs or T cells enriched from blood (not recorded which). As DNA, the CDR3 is TGTGCCAGTAGGGACAGGGGATCGTCAGATACGCAGTATTTT. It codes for CASRDRGSSDTQYF. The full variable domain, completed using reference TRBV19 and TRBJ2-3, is DGGITQSPKYLFRKEGQNVTLSCEQNLNHDAMYWYRQDPGQGLRLIYYSQIVNDFQKGDIAEGYSVSREKKESFPLTVTSAQKNPTAFYLCASRDRGSSDTQYFGPGTRLTVL.